Presented here are 28 T cell receptor beta chains from one specimen sequenced in a study of cytomegalovirus exposure and HLA in healthy donors. Primers: 60 Vbeta forward and 13 Jbeta reverse. Clones were sequenced by immunoSEQ multiplex PCR, and TCRdb holds only the in-frame ones, with some missing. The sample consists of some 200,000 clones, around 77% of them appearing once. Sequencing used PBMCs. The receptors shown here come from a woman aged 25 to 39 in good health and CMV-seropositive.

The chain has TRBV7-9 and TRBJ1-3; D unresolved. CDR3 size: 14 residues. Germline CDR1 and CDR2: SEHNR and FQNEAQ (reference sequence). V gave up 4 bases and J gave up 1 base, with 8 bases separating them. CDR3 region: CASSSRESGNTIYF. The DNA for the CDR3 is TGTGCCAGCAGCTCAAGGGAGTCTGGAAACACCATATATTTT.

The V and J genes are TRBV7-2 and TRBJ1-6; the D is unclear. V lost 5 bases, J lost 6 bases, and 11 bases lay in between. Germline V CDR1 and CDR2: SGHTA, FQGNSA. The length of the CDR3 is 14 residues. DNA for the CDR3: TGTGCCAGCAGCCCCACTTCCGGTAATTCACCCCTCCACTTT. Protein product: CASSPTSGNSPLHF.

The chain combines TRBV6-5 with TRBJ2-7, with D tentatively TRBD2 (5 bases). The CDR3 covers 13 residues. The V end was cut by 5 bases, the J end by 5 bases, with 13 bases between. Germline V CDR1 and CDR2: MNHEY, SVGAGI. CDR3 region: CASSLSRENEQYF. The CDR3 region has the DNA TGTGCCAGCAGTCTCTCGAGGGAGAACGAGCAGTACTTC.

The chain uses TRBV28 and TRBJ1-1, with 8 bases matching TRBD1. The germline V gene has CDR1 MDHEN and CDR2 SYDVKM. J lost 7 bases, V lost 5 bases, and 6 bases had no gene match. The CDR3 is 13 amino acids. The CDR3 region is CASSDPGQVEAFF. The CDR3 nucleotides are TGTGCCAGCAGTGACCCGGGACAGGTTGAAGCTTTCTTT.

This clone was recorded once. This chain joins TRBV18 and TRBJ2-2, with TRBD1 as a possible D gene (6 bases). Germline CDR1 and CDR2: KGHSH and LQKENI. The CDR3 runs 15 residues. Trimming cost V 4 bases and J 8 bases, with 17 bases left between them. CDR3 DNA sequence: TGTGCCAGCTCACAGGAAGGGGGACACCTTGGGGAGCTGTTTTTT. It translates to CASSQEGGHLGELFF.

The chain couples TRBV21-1 to TRBJ1-4; the table's TRBD1 call for D was not verified on the DNA. TRBV21-1 is given as a pseudogene. This CDR3 is 15 amino acids long. The CDR3 loop is CASRVGQAINEKLFF. Here the CDR3 DNA reads TGTGCCAGCAGGGTAGGACAGGCGATTAATGAAAAACTGTTTTTT.

This clone came up a few times. The chain carries TRBV7-7 and TRBJ2-7, with TRBD2 identical over 7 bases. The V and J ends lost 5 bases and 1 base, in that order; junction bases with no gene match: 5. This CDR3 region has 14 residues. CDR1 is SSHAT, CDR2 FNYEAQ, per germline (reference sequence). Written as DNA, the CDR3 is TGTGCCAGCAGCCCAAGCGGGGTGTCCTACGAGCAGTACTTC. It codes for CASSPSGVSYEQYF.

The V and J genes are TRBV9 and TRBJ2-1, with D possibly matching TRBD1 (5 bases). Trimming took off 0 bases at V and 7 bases at J, with 8 bases between the two ends. CDR1 SGDLS and CDR2 YYNGEE come from the germline V gene. The CDR3 covers 13 residues. This CDR3 is CASSVVGQNEQFF. Written as DNA, the CDR3 is TGTGCCAGCAGCGTAGTGGGGCAAAATGAGCAGTTCTTC.

V is TRBV7-8 and J is TRBJ2-1; tentatively, D is TRBD2 (6 bases). Deletions cut 1 base from V and 3 bases from J, with 13 bases between. The CDR3 has 16 residues. The germline CDR1 and CDR2 sequences are SGHVS and FQNEAQ. The CDR3 DNA sequence: TGTGCCAGCAGCTTAGTTGTGGGAGGAATCTACAATGAGCAGTTCTTC. This encodes CASSLVVGGIYNEQFF.

This clone came up once. The rearrangement uses TRBV19 and TRBJ1-1; D possibly corresponds to TRBD1 (6 bases). The CDR3 sequence is 14 residues long. V dropped 5 bases and J dropped 3 bases, with 13 bases sitting between them. CDR1 LNHDA and CDR2 SQIVND come from the germline V gene (reference sequence). The CDR3 DNA sequence: TGTGCCAGTAGTTGGGGGCATGTCGACACTGAAGCTTTCTTT. It codes for CASSWGHVDTEAFF.

Concerning this clone: The junction shows a germline mismatch at one end, possibly a read error. The V and J genes are TRBV5-6 and TRBJ2-7, with D unclear. This CDR3 spans 9 amino acids. The germline V gene has CDR1 SGHDT and CDR2 YYEEEE. CDR3 amino acids: CASSLRQSF. As DNA, the CDR3 is TGTGCCAGCAGCCTCAGACAATCCTTC.

The chain is built from TRBV4-3 and TRBJ2-2, with TRBD1 as a possible D gene (6 bases). Per germline, CDR1 LGHNA and CDR2 YSLEER. The CDR3 loop spans 17 amino acids. V was trimmed by 3 bases and J by 1 base, leaving 15 bases between them. The CDR3 protein is CASSQGYRVQNTGELFF. Here the CDR3 DNA reads TGCGCCAGCAGCCAGGGATACAGGGTCCAGAACACCGGGGAGCTGTTTTTT.

This chain joins TRBV5-4 and TRBJ2-7, with 13 bases aligning to TRBD2. Germline loops: CDR1 SGHNT, CDR2 YYREEE (reference sequence). CDR3 length: 17 residues. With V trimmed by 3 bases and J by 6 bases, 12 bases remained unmatched. The CDR3 sequence: CASSSGLAGAAQGEQYF. CDR3 sequence (DNA): TGTGCCAGCAGCTCTGGACTAGCGGGGGCGGCCCAGGGCGAGCAGTACTTC.

The V and J genes are TRBV4-3 and TRBJ2-5, with 7 bases matching TRBD1. Germline V gives CDR1 LGHNA, CDR2 YSLEER. With V trimmed by 2 bases and J by 5 bases, 8 bases remained unmatched. This CDR3 has 15 amino acids. CDR3 DNA sequence: TGCGCCAGCAGCCAAAGGACAGGAGTGATGGAGACCCAGTACTTC. Translated: CASSQRTGVMETQYF.

CDR3 in DNA: TGTGCCAGCAGCCAATCGAACAGCAACAATGAGCAGTTCTTC. It codes for CASSQSNSNNEQFF. The rearrangement links TRBV16 to TRBJ2-1; D uncertain. This CDR3 region has 14 residues. The V end was cut by 0 bases, the J end by 5 bases, with 8 bases between. Germline lookup yields CDR1 KGHSY and CDR2 FQNENV.

This sequence joins TRBV7-2 and TRBJ1-4, with 7 bases identical to TRBD1. This CDR3 is 14 amino acids long. Germline CDR1 and CDR2: SGHTA and FQGNSA. V was pared by 3 bases and J by 5 bases, with 3 bases of the junction left unmatched. CDR3 region: CASSFGRGNEKLFF. The CDR3 nucleotides read TGTGCCAGCAGCTTCGGCAGGGGGAATGAAAAACTGTTTTTT.

J is TRBJ2-1 and V is TRBV7-2; 9 bases are shared with TRBD2. This CDR3 region has 14 residues. V lost 5 bases to trimming and J lost 6 bases; unmatched junction nucleotides: 5. The V gene's germline CDR1 is SGHTA and CDR2 FQGNSA. The CDR3: CASSPGLALNEQFF. Here the CDR3 DNA reads TGTGCCAGCAGCCCGGGACTAGCCCTCAATGAGCAGTTCTTC.

The chain carries TRBV5-6 and TRBJ2-1, with D tentatively TRBD2 (5 bases). The germline gives CDR1 SGHDT, CDR2 YYEEEE. V lost 2 bases and J 15 bases, leaving 12 bases between the germline ends. CDR3 length equals 11 residues. The CDR3 is CASSFLSSAFF. The CDR3 nucleotides read TGTGCCAGCAGCTTTCTGAGTAGCGCGTTCTTC.

V is TRBV6-6 and J is TRBJ2-7; 11 bases are a match to TRBD2. The CDR3 consists of 16 residues. V dropped 2 bases and J dropped 2; count of bases not matched to a gene: 5. Germline CDR1 and CDR2: MNHNY and SVGAGI (reference sequence). DNA for the CDR3: TGTGCCAGCAGTTACGGGGGACTAGCGGTAACCTACGAGCAGTACTTC. Translation gives CASSYGGLAVTYEQYF.

This rearrangement joins TRBV28 to TRBJ2-1, with D tentatively TRBD1 (6 bases). Germline CDR1 is MDHEN and CDR2 is SYDVKM. The CDR3 length is 13 residues. Deletions cut 6 bases from V and 7 bases from J, with 13 bases between. CDR3 protein: CASSLDSPNEQFF. CDR3 DNA: TGTGCCAGCAGCCTGGACAGTCCTAATGAGCAGTTCTTC. Filled out from reference TRBV28 and TRBJ2-1, the complete variable domain reads DVKVTQSSRYLVKRTGEKVFLECVQDMDHENMFWYRQDPGLGLRLIYFSYDVKMKEKGDIPEGYSVSREKKERFSLILESASTNQTSMYLCASSLDSPNEQFFGPGTRLTVL.

V and J are TRBV7-2 and TRBJ2-7; TRBD2 agrees at 8 bases. This CDR3 is built from 15 residues. CDR1 and CDR2 from the germline V gene are SGHTA and FQGNSA. J gave up 2 bases and V 5 bases, and 8 bases lay outside the gene matches. Here the CDR3 DNA reads TGTGCCAGCAGCCCGAAGCGGGGGTCCCCCTACGAGCAGTACTTC. The encoded protein is CASSPKRGSPYEQYF.

The chain has TRBV4-3 and TRBJ1-1; 7 bases fit TRBD1. The germline gives CDR1 LGHNA, CDR2 YSLEER. CDR3 length equals 17 residues. V shed 0 bases and J 5 bases; nucleotides not matched to a gene: 12. This CDR3 is CASSQDSITGVRTEAFF. The DNA for the CDR3 is TGCGCCAGCAGCCAAGACTCTATAACAGGGGTGAGGACTGAAGCTTTCTTT.

The chain has TRBV19 and TRBJ1-6; D gene ambiguous. The CDR3 length is 14 residues. V lost 8 bases to trimming and J lost 4 bases, with 12 bases between them. Germline assignment: CDR1 LNHDA and CDR2 SQIVND (reference sequence). The CDR3: CASRPGLYNSPLHF. The CDR3 DNA reads TGTGCCAGTCGTCCGGGATTATATAATTCACCCCTCCACTTT.

This chain uses TRBV30 with TRBJ2-2; D remains unclear. The CDR3 length is 14 residues. V lost 0 bases to trimming and J lost 5 bases, with 10 bases between them. Germline CDR1 GTSNPN, CDR2 SVGIG (reference sequence). The DNA for the CDR3 is TGTGCCTGGAGTGTACTCAGGCAGACCGGGGAGCTGTTTTTT. It is translated as CAWSVLRQTGELFF.

The genes are TRBV27 and TRBJ2-7; TRBD1 might be the D (6 bases). Germline V CDR1 and CDR2: MNHEY, SMNVEV (reference sequence). The CDR3 contains 15 residues. The V end lost 5 bases, the J end lost 6 bases, and 20 bases lay between the germline ends. The CDR3 coding sequence is TGTGCCAGCAGTGAACCCACCCTACAGGGACGCGAGCAGTACTTC. This sequence encodes CASSEPTLQGREQYF.

The chain joins TRBV9 to TRBJ1-1; D may be TRBD1 (5 bases). V was shortened by 4 bases and J by 4 bases, with 14 bases between the two germline ends. Germline assignment: CDR1 SGDLS and CDR2 YYNGEE. This CDR3 comprises 14 residues. The CDR3 is CASSRGHVSTEAFF. In DNA form, the CDR3 reads TGTGCCAGCAGCAGGGGTCATGTCAGCACTGAAGCTTTCTTT.

The CDR3 region has the DNA TGTGCCAGCAGTTTTTTGCCAGGGCTCTCTGGGGCCAACGTCCTGACTTTC. Translating gives CASSFLPGLSGANVLTF. The V and J genes are TRBV28 and TRBJ2-6; maybe TRBD1 (5 bases). The CDR3 has 17 amino acids. Germline values: CDR1 MDHEN, CDR2 SYDVKM. Between the trimmed V and J ends, which lost 3 bases and 0 bases, there was a span of 12 bases.

This sequence joins TRBV4-1 and TRBJ2-5, with a possible D match to TRBD1 (6 bases). V was trimmed by 5 bases and J by 5 bases, leaving 21 bases between them. The CDR3 is 16 amino acids. Germline-derived CDR1 and CDR2 are MGHRA and YSYEKL. DNA of the CDR3: TGCGCCAGCAGCGCCGGATCCCACACAGGGTGGGAGACCCAGTACTTC. Protein product: CASSAGSHTGWETQYF.